This is a list of T cell receptor beta chains from one sample in a study of blood T cell repertoires in COVID-19. The method was immunoSEQ multiplex PCR; TCRdb's version includes in-frame clones alone and lacks a portion of them. The sample shows 350,000 to 550,000 clones, about 90% of them seen only once. The sample comprised PBMCs or T cells enriched from blood (not recorded which). The source is a young woman with acute COVID-19. Each CDR3 is given with its conserved first and last residue. Each record gives: CDR3 length, J gene, clone size, D gene, V gene, CDR3 protein, CDR3 DNA. The D gene is left open where the match is weak. Clone size is given for some rows only: seen once, a few or many times, or a class if the clone is expanded.

len: 13; j_gene: TRBJ2-7; abundance: few; d_gene: .; v_gene: TRBV6-2/TRBV6-3; CDR3aa: CASSWSGSYEQYF; CDR3nt: TGTGCCAGCAGTTGGAGCGGATCTTACGAGCAGTACTTC
len: 12; j_gene: TRBJ2-1; abundance: .; d_gene: .; v_gene: TRBV5-6; CDR3aa: CASSLAGNEQFF; CDR3nt: TGTGCCAGCAGCTTGGCAGGGAATGAGCAGTTCTTC
len: 13; j_gene: TRBJ1-1; abundance: .; d_gene: .; v_gene: TRBV11-2; CDR3aa: CASSLGQNTEAFF; CDR3nt: TGTGCCAGCAGCTTAGGTCAGAACACTGAAGCTTTCTTT
len: 12; j_gene: TRBJ2-1; abundance: .; d_gene: TRBD2; v_gene: TRBV7-2; CDR3aa: CASPGGPNEQFF; CDR3nt: TGTGCCAGCCCGGGGGGGCCGAATGAGCAGTTCTTC
len: 15; j_gene: TRBJ1-6; abundance: few; d_gene: .; v_gene: TRBV6-5; CDR3aa: CASSYSGEETSPLHF; CDR3nt: TGTGCCAGCAGTTACTCCGGGGAAGAGACCTCACCCCTCCACTTT
len: 15; j_gene: TRBJ1-5; abundance: .; d_gene: .; v_gene: TRBV19; CDR3aa: CASSILTIGNQPQHF; CDR3nt: TGTGCCAGTAGTATTTTAACCATAGGCAATCAGCCCCAGCATTTT
len: 18; j_gene: TRBJ2-7; abundance: .; d_gene: .; v_gene: TRBV28; CDR3aa: CASSLSRGANRVLHEQYF; CDR3nt: TGTGCCAGCAGTTTAAGTCGGGGGGCGAACAGGGTCCTCCACGAGCAGTACTTC
len: 16; j_gene: TRBJ1-3; abundance: .; d_gene: TRBD1; v_gene: TRBV11-2; CDR3aa: CASSTNGQVSGNTIYF; CDR3nt: TGTGCCAGCAGCACCAACGGACAGGTCTCTGGAAACACCATATATTTT
len: 14; j_gene: TRBJ1-1; abundance: few; d_gene: TRBD1; v_gene: TRBV6-5; CDR3aa: CASSRQGGWTEAFF; CDR3nt: TGTGCCAGCAGTCGACAGGGAGGATGGACTGAAGCTTTCTTT
len: 14; j_gene: TRBJ1-1; abundance: .; d_gene: .; v_gene: TRBV4-1; CDR3aa: CASRTGHKNTEAFF; CDR3nt: TGCGCCAGCAGGACGGGTCATAAGAACACTGAAGCTTTCTTT
len: 17; j_gene: TRBJ1-3; abundance: .; d_gene: TRBD1; v_gene: TRBV19; CDR3aa: CASSTRTGVFSGNTIYF; CDR3nt: TGTGCCAGTAGTACCCGGACAGGCGTCTTCTCTGGAAACACCATATATTTT
len: 12; j_gene: TRBJ1-3; abundance: .; d_gene: .; v_gene: TRBV27; CDR3aa: CASSPGGNTIYF; CDR3nt: TGTGCCAGCAGTCCGGGGGGAAACACCATATATTTT
len: 14; j_gene: TRBJ1-2; abundance: once; d_gene: TRBD1; v_gene: TRBV5-1; CDR3aa: CASTSDRGAYGYTF; CDR3nt: TGCGCCAGCACCTCGGACAGGGGCGCCTATGGCTACACCTTC
len: 15; j_gene: TRBJ1-3; abundance: .; d_gene: TRBD1; v_gene: TRBV4-1; CDR3aa: CASSQEYRGWNTIYF; CDR3nt: TGCGCCAGCAGCCAAGAGTACAGGGGGTGGAACACCATATATTTT
len: 18; j_gene: TRBJ2-6; abundance: .; d_gene: TRBD2; v_gene: TRBV5-1; CDR3aa: CASSSRTSGELGANVLTF; CDR3nt: TGCGCCAGCAGCTCGCGGACTAGCGGGGAGCTTGGGGCCAACGTCCTGACTTTC
len: 15; j_gene: TRBJ2-5; abundance: .; d_gene: TRBD2; v_gene: TRBV5-1; CDR3aa: CASSLTSGRRETQYF; CDR3nt: TGCGCCAGCAGCTTGACTAGCGGGAGGCGTGAGACCCAGTACTTC